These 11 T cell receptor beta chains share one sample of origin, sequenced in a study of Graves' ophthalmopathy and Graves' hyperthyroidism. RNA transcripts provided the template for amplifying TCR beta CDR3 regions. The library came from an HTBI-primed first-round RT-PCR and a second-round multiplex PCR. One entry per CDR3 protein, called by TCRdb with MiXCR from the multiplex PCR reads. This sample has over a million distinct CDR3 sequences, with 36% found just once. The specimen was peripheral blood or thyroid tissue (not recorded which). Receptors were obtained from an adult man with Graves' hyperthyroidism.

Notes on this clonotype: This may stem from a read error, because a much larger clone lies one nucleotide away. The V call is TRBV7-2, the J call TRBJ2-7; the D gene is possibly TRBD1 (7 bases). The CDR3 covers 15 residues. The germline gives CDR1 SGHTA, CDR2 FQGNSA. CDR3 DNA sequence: TGTGCCAGCAGCTTAGGAACAACAGGGGAGGACGAGCAGTGCTTC. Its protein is CASSLGTTGEDEQCF. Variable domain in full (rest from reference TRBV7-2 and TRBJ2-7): GAGVSQSPSNKVTEKGKDVELRCDPISGHTALYWYRQSLGQGLEFLIYFQGNSAPDKSGLPSDRFSAERTGGSVSTLTIQRTQQEDSAVYLCASSLGTTGEDEQCFGPGTRLTVT.

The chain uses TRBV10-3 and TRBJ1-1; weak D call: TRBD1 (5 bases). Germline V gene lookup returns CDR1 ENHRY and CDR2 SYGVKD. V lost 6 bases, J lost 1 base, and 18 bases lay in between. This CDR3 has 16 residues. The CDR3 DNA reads TGTGCCATCAGAGGTGGGGCAGGGATAGAGAACACTGAAGCTTTCTTT. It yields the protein CAIRGGAGIENTEAFF.

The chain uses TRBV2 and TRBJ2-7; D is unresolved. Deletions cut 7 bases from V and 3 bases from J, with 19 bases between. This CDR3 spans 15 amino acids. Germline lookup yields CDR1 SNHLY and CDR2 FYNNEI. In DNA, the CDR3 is TGTGCCAGCACCCCCTGGACCCAATATTTCTACGAGCAGTACTTC. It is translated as CASTPWTQYFYEQYF.

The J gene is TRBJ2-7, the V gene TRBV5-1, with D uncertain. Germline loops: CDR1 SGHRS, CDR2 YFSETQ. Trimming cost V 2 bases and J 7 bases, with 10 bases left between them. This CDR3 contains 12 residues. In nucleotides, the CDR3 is TGCGCCAGCAGCTTACAGAGCCGGGAGCAGTACTTC. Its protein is CASSLQSREQYF.

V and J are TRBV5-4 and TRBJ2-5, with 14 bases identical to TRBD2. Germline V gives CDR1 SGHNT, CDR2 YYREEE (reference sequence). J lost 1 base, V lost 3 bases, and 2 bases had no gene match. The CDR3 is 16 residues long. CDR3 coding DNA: TGTGCCAGCAGCTCGGGGACTAGCGGGAGCCAAGAGACCCAGTACTTC. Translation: CASSSGTSGSQETQYF.

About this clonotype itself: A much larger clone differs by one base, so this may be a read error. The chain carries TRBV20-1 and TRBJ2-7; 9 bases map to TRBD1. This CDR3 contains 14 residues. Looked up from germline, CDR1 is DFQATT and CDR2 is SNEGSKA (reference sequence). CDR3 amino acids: CSATGGLSSYEQHF. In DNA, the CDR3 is TGCAGTGCCACAGGGGGCCTTAGCTCCTACGAGCAGCACTTC.

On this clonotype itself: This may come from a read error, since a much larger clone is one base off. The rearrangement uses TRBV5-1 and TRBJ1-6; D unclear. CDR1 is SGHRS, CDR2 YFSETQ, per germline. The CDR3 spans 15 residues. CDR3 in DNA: TGCGCCAGCGGCTTGGGATCAGCAAGGTATTCACCCCTCCACTTT. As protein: CASGLGSARYSPLHF. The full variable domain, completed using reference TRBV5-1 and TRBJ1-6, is KAGVTQTPRYLIKTRGQQVTLSCSPISGHRSVSWYQQTPGQGLQFLFEYFSETQRNKGNFPGRFSGRQFSNSRSEMNVSTLELGDSALYLCASGLGSARYSPLHFGNGTRLTVT.

Here the CDR3 DNA reads TGCAGTGCTAGAGATGAAGGGGATGGCAATCAGCCCCAGCATTTT. It codes for CSARDEGDGNQPQHF. This sequence joins TRBV20-1 and TRBJ1-5; perhaps TRBD1 as D (5 bases). Germline V CDR1 and CDR2: DFQATT, SNEGSKA (reference sequence). Trimming pared 0 bases from V and 2 bases from J, leaving 11 bases between. The CDR3 runs 15 residues.

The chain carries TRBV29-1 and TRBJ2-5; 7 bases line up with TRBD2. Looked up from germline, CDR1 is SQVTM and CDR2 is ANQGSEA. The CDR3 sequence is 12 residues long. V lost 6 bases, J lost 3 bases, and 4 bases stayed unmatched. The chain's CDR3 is CSVGLGKETQYF. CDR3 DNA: TGCAGCGTCGGACTAGGCAAAGAGACCCAGTACTTC.

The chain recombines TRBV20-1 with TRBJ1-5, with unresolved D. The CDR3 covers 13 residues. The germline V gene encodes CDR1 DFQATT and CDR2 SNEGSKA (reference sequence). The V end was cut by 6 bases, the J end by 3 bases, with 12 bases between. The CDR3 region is CSAAGPPNQPQHF. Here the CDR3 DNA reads TGCAGTGCCGCTGGGCCGCCCAATCAGCCCCAGCATTTT.

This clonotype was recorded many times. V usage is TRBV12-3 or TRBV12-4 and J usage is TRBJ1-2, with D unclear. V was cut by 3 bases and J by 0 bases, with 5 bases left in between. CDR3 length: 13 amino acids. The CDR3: CASSLEANYGYTF. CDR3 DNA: TGTGCCAGCAGTTTGGAGGCTAACTATGGCTACACCTTC.